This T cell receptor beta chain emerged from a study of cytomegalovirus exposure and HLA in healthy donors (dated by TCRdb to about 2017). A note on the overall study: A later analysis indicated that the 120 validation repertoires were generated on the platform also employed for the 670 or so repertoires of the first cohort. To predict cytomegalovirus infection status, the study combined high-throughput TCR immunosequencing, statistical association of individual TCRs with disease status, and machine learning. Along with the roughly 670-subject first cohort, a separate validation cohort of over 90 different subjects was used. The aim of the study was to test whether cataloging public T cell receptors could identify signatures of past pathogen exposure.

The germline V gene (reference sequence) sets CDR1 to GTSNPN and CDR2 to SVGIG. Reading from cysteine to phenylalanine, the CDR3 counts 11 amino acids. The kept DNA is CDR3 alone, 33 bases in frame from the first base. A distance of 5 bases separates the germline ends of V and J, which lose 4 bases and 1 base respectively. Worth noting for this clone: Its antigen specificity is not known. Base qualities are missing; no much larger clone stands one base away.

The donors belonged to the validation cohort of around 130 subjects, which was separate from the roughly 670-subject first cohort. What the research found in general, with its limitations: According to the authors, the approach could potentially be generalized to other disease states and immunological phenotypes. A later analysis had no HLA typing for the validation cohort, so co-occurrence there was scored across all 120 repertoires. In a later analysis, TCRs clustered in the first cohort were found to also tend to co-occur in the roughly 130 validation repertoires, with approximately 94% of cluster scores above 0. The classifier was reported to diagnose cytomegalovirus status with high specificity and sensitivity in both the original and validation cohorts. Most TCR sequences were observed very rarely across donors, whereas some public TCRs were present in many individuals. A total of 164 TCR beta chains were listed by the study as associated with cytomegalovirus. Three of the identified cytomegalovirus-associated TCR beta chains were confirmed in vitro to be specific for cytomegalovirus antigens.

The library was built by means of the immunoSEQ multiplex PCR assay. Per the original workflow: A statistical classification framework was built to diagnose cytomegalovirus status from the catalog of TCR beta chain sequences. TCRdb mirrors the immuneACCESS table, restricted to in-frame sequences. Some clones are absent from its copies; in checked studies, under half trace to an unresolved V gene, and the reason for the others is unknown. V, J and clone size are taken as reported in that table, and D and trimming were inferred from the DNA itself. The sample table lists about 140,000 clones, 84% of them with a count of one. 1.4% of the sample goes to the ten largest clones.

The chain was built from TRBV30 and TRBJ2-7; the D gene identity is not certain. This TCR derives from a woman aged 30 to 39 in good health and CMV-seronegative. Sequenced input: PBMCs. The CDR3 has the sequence CAWTSSYEQYF. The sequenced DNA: TGTGCCTGGACGTCGTCCTACGAGCAGTACTTC.